The rows below give T cell receptor beta chains drawn from one sample of a study of shared clonotypes between healthy human individuals. Clones were sequenced by immunoSEQ multiplex PCR, and TCRdb holds only the in-frame ones, with some missing. Of about 510,000 clones listed, roughly 85% were seen once; the top ten hold about 12%. Sequencing used PBMCs. These receptors all stem from a woman in her thirties or forties in good health. Some clones in this sample may be carry-over from other donors' samples. Each CDR3 is given with its conserved first and last residue. D genes are given only for firm matches. Not all rows give a size; the values are once, few, many and, for expanded clones, a class.

D,V,J,size,CDR3,DNA
TRBD2,TRBV2,TRBJ2-5,.,CASRPWGTSGAGGETQYF,TGTGCCAGCAGGCCTTGGGGGACTAGCGGGGCCGGGGGAGAGACCCAGTACTTC
.,TRBV27,TRBJ2-1,.,CASSLRRRDEQFF,TGTGCCAGCAGTTTACGGAGGCGCGATGAGCAGTTCTTC
.,TRBV11-1,TRBJ2-2,.,CASSGPFMDTGELFF,TGTGCCAGCAGCGGGCCCTTCATGGACACCGGGGAGCTGTTTTTT
.,TRBV5-1,TRBJ2-7,once,CASSFQVGYEQYF,TGCGCCAGCAGCTTTCAGGTAGGCTACGAGCAGTACTTC
.,TRBV30,TRBJ1-2,.,CAWRGDADYGYTF,TGTGCCTGGAGAGGGGACGCCGACTATGGCTACACCTTC
TRBD2,TRBV27,TRBJ2-5,once,CASSSLTRRNSAGGETQYF,TGTGCCAGCAGTTCCCTAACCCGCCGAAATTCGGCGGGAGGGGAGACCCAGTACTTC
.,TRBV29-1,TRBJ2-5,.,CSVENPIRAGETQYF,TGCAGCGTTGAAAATCCCATCCGGGCCGGGGAGACCCAGTACTTC
.,TRBV19,TRBJ1-2,.,CASSIDRIYGYTF,TGTGCCAGTAGTATTGACAGGATTTATGGCTACACCTTC
.,TRBV11-2,TRBJ2-2,.,CASSVTRGTGELFF,TGTGCCAGCAGCGTCACTCGGGGAACCGGGGAGCTGTTTTTT
.,TRBV19,TRBJ2-5,.,CASTPPGGETQYF,TGTGCCAGTACCCCCCCCGGCGGAGAGACCCAGTACTTC
.,TRBV6-5,TRBJ1-3,.,CASRVPHGNTIYF,TGTGCCAGCAGAGTGCCCCACGGAAACACCATATATTTT
.,TRBV6-5,TRBJ1-2,once,CASSDRGHGYTF,TGTGCCAGCAGCGACCGGGGCCATGGCTACACCTTC
.,TRBV6-1,TRBJ2-5,.,CASSGDTQETQYF,TGTGCCAGCAGTGGGGACACTCAAGAGACCCAGTACTTC
TRBD2,TRBV23-1,TRBJ2-6,.,CASSKGGAGGGANVLTF,TGCGCCAGCAGTAAAGGGGGAGCGGGAGGCGGGGCCAACGTCCTGACTTTC
.,TRBV7-8,TRBJ2-7,.,CASSLAAYTYEQYF,TGTGCCAGCAGCTTAGCCGCCTATACCTACGAGCAGTACTTC
TRBD1,TRBV28,TRBJ1-6,once,CASSPGNRGRSPLHF,TGTGCCAGCAGCCCGGGAAACAGGGGTAGGTCACCCCTCCACTTT